Each of the 11 T cell receptor beta chains below was sequenced from the same sample in a study of cytomegalovirus exposure and HLA in healthy donors (TCRdb year 2017). The library was produced with the immunoSEQ multiplex PCR assay. For the multiplex PCR, a mixture combining 60 forward primers for TCR Vbeta segments and 13 reverse primers for TCR Jbeta segments was used. Drawn from immuneACCESS, this table holds only the in-frame rearrangements with V and J called that TCRdb kept. Clones are partly lost; checked studies trace under half to an unresolved V gene and leave the rest unexplained. This sample is represented by 90,000 to 150,000 clones; roughly 82% of them were singletons. About 5.8% of the sample rests with the top ten. The sample comprised PBMCs. These receptors were obtained from a man younger than 35 in good health and CMV-seropositive.

J is TRBJ2-7 and V is TRBV5-1; 11 bases align to TRBD2. CDR1 and CDR2 (germline): SGHRS, YFSETQ. CDR3 length: 15 amino acids. V lost 4 bases and J lost 4; bases outside the gene matches: 7. The CDR3 region has the DNA TGCGCCAGCAGCGAATCACTAGCGGGAGAATACGAGCAGTACTTC. Encoded protein: CASSESLAGEYEQYF.

The V and J genes are TRBV4-1 and TRBJ2-7, with D unresolved. The CDR3 is 12 residues long. Trimming removed 5 bases at V and 5 bases at J, with 10 bases between. Germline lookup yields CDR1 MGHRA and CDR2 YSYEKL. The CDR3 coding sequence is TGCGCCAGCAGCGAGCATGTCGACGAGCAGTACTTC. The encoded protein is CASSEHVDEQYF.

This sequence joins TRBV6-5 and TRBJ1-2; D is unresolved. The CDR3 has 13 residues. The V gene's germline CDR1 is MNHEY and CDR2 SVGAGI. Trimming stripped 2 bases from V and 8 bases from J, with 12 bases between. The CDR3, as DNA: TGTGCCAGCAGTTACGAGGCCCCTAACGGCTACACCTTC. Translated: CASSYEAPNGYTF.

The CDR3 loop is CASSLTGDNVGNTIYF. The CDR3 DNA sequence: TGTGCCAGCAGCTTAACAGGGGACAACGTCGGAAACACCATATATTTT. V and J are TRBV5-6 and TRBJ1-3; 7 bases are a match to TRBD1. The CDR3 sequence is 16 residues long. Germline V gene data show CDR1 as SGHDT and CDR2 as YYEEEE. Trimming took 2 bases from V and 4 from J; bases not matched to a gene: 9.

The V call is TRBV5-1, the J call TRBJ2-7, with unresolved D. The CDR3 extends over 14 amino acids. The germline gives CDR1 SGHRS, CDR2 YFSETQ. V lost 4 bases to trimming and J lost 3 bases, with 14 bases between them. CDR3: CASSPVSNYYEQYF. DNA for the CDR3: TGCGCCAGCAGCCCGGTGAGCAATTACTACGAGCAGTACTTC.

The rearrangement links TRBV6-5 to TRBJ1-2; D might be TRBD1 (5 bases). CDR3 size: 13 residues. Trimming shortened V by 5 bases and J by 4 bases, and 11 bases separated the two germline ends. In germline, CDR1 is MNHEY, CDR2 SVGAGI. In nucleotides, the CDR3 is TGTGCCAGCAGTAAGACAGCGAGCTATGGCTACACCTTC. This encodes CASSKTASYGYTF.

V usage is TRBV28 and J usage is TRBJ2-3; TRBD1 matches at 7 bases. The length of the CDR3 is 16 residues. Germline V lookup: CDR1 MDHEN, CDR2 SYDVKM. V lost 6 bases, J lost 0 bases, and 9 bases stayed unmatched. The CDR3 DNA reads as TGTGCCAGCAGCACTCAATTGACAGGGAGCACAGATACGCAGTATTTT. Protein sequence: CASSTQLTGSTDTQYF.

The chain joins TRBV29-1 to TRBJ2-3; D perhaps matches TRBD2 (6 bases). Germline loops: CDR1 SQVTM, CDR2 ANQGSEA. The CDR3 is made up of 12 amino acids. V lost 7 bases and J lost 6, with 14 bases in between. The CDR3 is CSGNIAVDTQYF. DNA for the CDR3: TGCAGCGGAAATATAGCGGTTGATACGCAGTATTTT.

V usage is TRBV5-4 and J usage is TRBJ2-5; possible D gene TRBD1, 6 bases. There are 13 residues in the CDR3. V was pared by 3 bases and J by 11 bases, with 17 bases between. Germline V gene lookup returns CDR1 SGHNT and CDR2 YYREEE (reference sequence). This CDR3 reads CASSSAGDFEQYF. The CDR3 region has the DNA TGTGCCAGCAGCTCAGCAGGGGATTTTGAGCAGTACTTC.

The V and J genes are TRBV30 and TRBJ2-3; weak D call: TRBD1 (5 bases). Germline V gene data show CDR1 as GTSNPN and CDR2 as SVGIG (reference sequence). This CDR3 has 15 amino acids. V dropped 0 bases and J dropped 2 bases, with 12 bases sitting between them. The CDR3 here is CAWSVMGLATDTQYF. The CDR3 coding sequence is TGTGCCTGGAGTGTCATGGGGCTGGCCACAGATACGCAGTATTTT.

V and J are TRBV5-4 and TRBJ2-7; D may be TRBD1 (6 bases). Germline CDR1 reads SGHNT; CDR2 reads YYREEE (reference sequence). The CDR3 has 15 residues. With 3 bases removed from V and 1 base from J, the gap between germline ends came to 14 bases. The CDR3 loop is CASSSGTTLSYEQYF. As DNA, the CDR3 is TGTGCCAGCAGCTCGGGGACAACCCTGTCCTACGAGCAGTACTTC.